Each of the 4 T cell receptor beta chains below was sequenced from the same sample in a study of cytomegalovirus exposure and HLA in healthy donors. The data were produced by immunoSEQ multiplex PCR, yet TCRdb's version contains in-frame clones alone and is incomplete. The sample carries about 200,000 clones, around 86% recorded once. The sample comprised PBMCs. The receptor source for this set is a woman younger than 30 in good health and CMV-seropositive.

J is TRBJ2-7 and V is TRBV30, with no clear D. V was pared by 2 bases and J by 3 bases, with 5 bases between. CDR3 length: 11 residues. Per germline, CDR1 GTSNPN and CDR2 SVGIG (reference sequence). CDR3 nucleotides: TGTGCCTGGAGTACTCTCTACGAGCAGTACTTC. Protein: CAWSTLYEQYF. Together with reference TRBV30 and TRBJ2-7, the CDR3 gives the full variable domain: SQTIHQWPATLVQPVGSPLSLECTVEGTSNPNLYWYRQAAGRGLQLLFYSVGIGQISSEVPQNLSASRPQDRQFILSSKKLLLSDSGFYLCAWSTLYEQYFGPGTRLTVT.

The chain has TRBV25-1 and TRBJ2-3, with 9 bases identical to TRBD2. The trim removed 6 bases at V and 4 bases at J, leaving 14 bases unmatched. Germline-derived CDR1 and CDR2 are MGHDK and SYGVNS. The CDR3 has 17 amino acids. CDR3 sequence reads: CASRRVGSAGGADTQYF. DNA for the CDR3: TGTGCCAGCAGGAGGGTTGGGTCAGCGGGAGGTGCAGATACGCAGTATTTT.

This chain connects TRBV19 to TRBJ1-2; a possible D gene is TRBD1 (6 bases). The CDR3 runs to 15 residues. Per germline, CDR1 LNHDA and CDR2 SQIVND (reference sequence). Trimming removed 6 bases at V and 4 bases at J, with 18 bases between. As DNA, the CDR3 is TGTGCCAGTAGCCCCTCAGGGGAATGGGCCTATGGCTACACCTTC. Its translation: CASSPSGEWAYGYTF.

The rearrangement uses TRBV6-5 and TRBJ1-5, with 11 bases fitting TRBD1. Germline V gene sequence: CDR1 MNHEY, CDR2 SVGAGI. The CDR3 extends over 15 amino acids. V shed 5 bases, J shed 9 bases, and the junction held 9 bases outside the gene matches. CDR3 in amino acids: CASSPQDRGRRPQHF. DNA for the CDR3: TGTGCCAGCAGTCCTCAGGACAGGGGGCGACGGCCCCAGCATTTT.